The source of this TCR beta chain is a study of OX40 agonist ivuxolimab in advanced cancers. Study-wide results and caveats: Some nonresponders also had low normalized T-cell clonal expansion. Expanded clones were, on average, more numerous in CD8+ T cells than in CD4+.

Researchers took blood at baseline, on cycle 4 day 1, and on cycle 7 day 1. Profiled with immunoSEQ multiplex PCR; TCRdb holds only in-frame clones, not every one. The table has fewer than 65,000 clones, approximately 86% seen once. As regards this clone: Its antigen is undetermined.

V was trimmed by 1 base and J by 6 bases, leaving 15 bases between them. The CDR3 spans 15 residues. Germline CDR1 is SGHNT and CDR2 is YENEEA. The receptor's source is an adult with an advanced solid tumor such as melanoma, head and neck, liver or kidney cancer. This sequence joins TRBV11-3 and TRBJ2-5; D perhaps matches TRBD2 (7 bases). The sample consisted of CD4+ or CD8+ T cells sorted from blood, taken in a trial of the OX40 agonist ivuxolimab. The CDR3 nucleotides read TGTGCCAGCAGCTTAGGGGGAGGGGGTCCCAAGACCCAGTACTTC. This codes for CASSLGGGGPKTQYF.